This is a list of T cell receptor beta chains from one sample in a study of T cell clonotyping in hematopoietic cell transplantation. Measured with immunoSEQ multiplex PCR; TCRdb has only the in-frame clones, and not every one. The data show some 11,000 clones, with approximately 45% seen just once and 8% to 9.5% held by the top ten. The sample consisted of PBMCs, taken 30 days after allogeneic stem cell transplant. The receptors were sampled from a male patient aged 50 to 59 who had an allogeneic stem cell transplant from an unrelated donor, so the T cells may come from the graft donor. Some clones in this sample may be carry-over from other donors' samples. Both conserved end residues are part of each CDR3. D genes are given only for firm matches. Not every row has a clone size; where given, it reads once, few, many or a size class.

TRBJ2-7	TRBV13	.	TRBD1	CASSLEGANPYEQYF	TGTGCCAGCAGCTTAGAGGGGGCTAACCCCTACGAGCAGTACTTC
TRBJ2-1	TRBV6-5	.	.	CASSSGLLSEQFF	TGTGCCAGCAGTTCTGGCCTCTTAAGTGAGCAGTTCTTC
TRBJ1-1	TRBV4-1	.	.	CASSYNNGGTEAFF	TGCGCCAGCAGCTACAACAACGGGGGTACTGAAGCTTTCTTT
TRBJ1-5	TRBV6-1	.	.	CASSDLSGQPQHF	TGTGCCAGCAGTGATCTCTCTGGTCAGCCCCAGCATTTT
TRBJ2-2	TRBV5-6	.	.	CASSLWGFPTGELFF	TGTGCCAGCAGCCTGTGGGGGTTCCCCACCGGGGAGCTGTTTTTT
TRBJ2-2	TRBV7-2	few	TRBD1	CASSLAAGQGTGELFF	TGTGCCAGCAGCTTAGCCGCGGGACAGGGGACCGGGGAGCTGTTTTTT
TRBJ2-7	TRBV28	.	.	CASRTTGYEQYF	TGTGCCAGCAGGACTACAGGGTACGAGCAGTACTTC
TRBJ2-7	TRBV6-5	.	.	CASSADRIGQYF	TGTGCCAGCAGTGCCGACCGAATCGGGCAGTACTTC
TRBJ1-1	TRBV27	.	.	CASSLMRNTEAFF	TGTGCCAGCAGTTTAATGAGAAACACTGAAGCTTTCTTT
TRBJ1-1	TRBV30	.	TRBD1	CAWSKRQGLQAFF	TGTGCCTGGAGCAAAAGACAGGGGTTACAAGCTTTCTTT
TRBJ1-1	TRBV30	once	.	CAWRQRVNTEAFF	TGTGCCTGGAGGCAGAGGGTTAACACTGAAGCTTTCTTT
TRBJ2-7	TRBV27	.	.	CASSGQGSSYEQYF	TGTGCCAGCAGTGGCCAGGGATCCTCCTACGAGCAGTACTTC
TRBJ2-6	TRBV9	.	TRBD2	CASSHSLTGLAGRSSGANVLTF	TGTGCCAGCAGCCACTCCCTGACGGGACTAGCGGGCCGGAGCTCTGGGGCCAACGTCCTGACTTTC
TRBJ2-7	TRBV9	.	TRBD2	CASSSGGLAGHYEQYF	TGTGCCAGCAGCTCGGGGGGACTAGCGGGCCACTACGAGCAGTACTTC
TRBJ1-2	TRBV30	.	.	CAWAYGYGYTF	TGTGCCTGGGCCTATGGCTATGGCTACACCTTC
TRBJ1-4	TRBV28	few	.	CTSSIIATNEKLFF	TGTACCAGCAGCATAATTGCAACTAATGAAAAACTGTTTTTT
TRBJ1-6	TRBV11-3	.	.	CASSLDRDALSPLHF	TGTGCCAGCAGCTTAGATCGGGACGCACTTTCACCCCTCCACTTT
TRBJ1-1	TRBV9	.	.	CASSVEWQANTEAFF	TGTGCCAGCAGCGTAGAGTGGCAGGCGAACACTGAAGCTTTCTTT
TRBJ2-2	TRBV9	.	.	CASSDGETFINTGELFF	TGTGCCAGCAGCGACGGGGAGACTTTTATCAACACCGGGGAGCTGTTTTTT
TRBJ1-2	TRBV5-8	few	.	CASSTDSPGYTF	TGTGCCAGCAGCACTGACAGTCCTGGCTACACCTTC
TRBJ1-2	TRBV10-3	once	.	CAISVGVNYGYTF	TGTGCCATCAGCGTCGGGGTTAACTATGGCTACACCTTC
TRBJ2-5	TRBV27	few	.	CASSLFPYETQYF	TGTGCCAGCAGTTTATTTCCGTATGAGACCCAGTACTTC
TRBJ2-3	TRBV9	.	TRBD2	CASSVSGTLTDTQYF	TGTGCCAGCAGCGTAAGCGGGACCCTCACAGATACGCAGTATTTT
TRBJ2-6	TRBV30	.	.	CAWTMPSRANVLTF	TGTGCCTGGACCATGCCCTCGCGGGCCAACGTCCTGACTTTC
TRBJ2-2	TRBV30	.	.	CAWREGVGSTGELFF	TGTGCCTGGAGAGAGGGCGTGGGGTCCACCGGGGAGCTGTTTTTT
TRBJ1-4	TRBV6-5	.	.	CASSYGQFNEKLFF	TGTGCCAGCAGTTACGGACAGTTTAATGAAAAACTGTTTTTT
TRBJ1-2	TRBV4-2	.	.	CASSQSRGEEASNYGYTF	TGTGCCAGCAGCCAAAGTAGGGGAGAGGAAGCGTCTAACTATGGCTACACCTTC
TRBJ2-5	TRBV7-6	few	TRBD1	CASSLIGTADLLAQYF	TGTGCCAGCAGCTTAATCGGGACAGCAGATTTATTAGCCCAGTACTTC